The 5 T cell receptor beta chains below come from one sample, sequenced in a study of control samples from healthy donors and cancer patients. Profiling relied on immunoSEQ multiplex PCR, and the TCRdb table lists in-frame clones only, not all of them. The table shows 150,000 to 180,000 clones, with approximately 96% occurring only once. The sample was blood. Receptors originate from a man aged 35 to 55 in good health.

The gene calls are TRBV21-1 and TRBJ1-5. TRBV21-1 is classified as a pseudogene. The CDR3 is made up of 15 amino acids. The CDR3 DNA sequence: TGTGCCAGCAGCTCCCGGGTGAATAGCAATCAGCCCCAGCATTTT. Protein sequence: CASSSRVNSNQPQHF.

This chain connects TRBV5-8 to TRBJ2-1; D remains ambiguous. This CDR3 contains 12 residues. Germline CDR1 is SGHTS and CDR2 is YDEGEE. V lost 2 bases and J 5 bases, leaving 5 bases between the germline ends. In DNA, the CDR3 is TGTGCCAGCAGCTTCAGTAACAATGAGCAGTTCTTC. Translation gives CASSFSNNEQFF.

This clone was counted only a few times. The V call is TRBV5-4, the J call TRBJ2-5; TRBD1 matches 9 bases. Trimming cost V 4 bases and J 5 bases; bases outside gene matches: 0. Germline CDR1 reads SGHNT; CDR2 reads YYREEE (reference sequence). The length of the CDR3 is 12 residues. This CDR3 is CASSGQGETQYF. The CDR3 DNA follows: TGTGCCAGCAGCGGACAGGGGGAGACCCAGTACTTC.

The gene calls are TRBV5-1 and TRBJ2-1, with 8 bases lining up with TRBD2. The V segment lost 0 bases and the J segment 6 bases; nucleotides outside the gene matches: 5. This CDR3 contains 15 residues. Germline V CDR1 and CDR2: SGHRS, YFSETQ. The CDR3: CASSLVAGGINEQFF. Written as DNA, the CDR3 is TGCGCCAGCAGCTTGGTTGCGGGGGGAATCAATGAGCAGTTCTTC.

The chain has TRBV19 and TRBJ1-1, with D possibly TRBD1 on 5 matching bases. The V end was cut by 1 base, the J end by 8 bases, with 11 bases between. There are 13 residues in the CDR3. The germline CDR1 and CDR2 sequences are LNHDA and SQIVND (reference sequence). The CDR3 DNA sequence: TGTGCCAGTAGTATAGCGGCAGGGATAGAAGCTTTCTTT. Its translation: CASSIAAGIEAFF. Complete variable domain (other parts from reference TRBV19 and TRBJ1-1): DGGITQSPKYLFRKEGQNVTLSCEQNLNHDAMYWYRQDPGQGLRLIYYSQIVNDFQKGDIAEGYSVSREKKESFPLTVTSAQKNPTAFYLCASSIAAGIEAFFGQGTRLTVV.